These 13 T cell receptor beta chains originate from one sample sequenced in a study of cytomegalovirus exposure and HLA in healthy donors. This PCR relied on a set of 60 Vbeta primers and 13 Jbeta primers. Using immunoSEQ multiplex PCR, the repertoire was profiled, and TCRdb retains in-frame clones only, with some absent. The profile shows about 190,000 clones, 65% to 85% of them singletons. Material: PBMCs. Receptors originate from a man aged 40-50 years in good health and CMV-seropositive.

The V call is TRBV19, the J call TRBJ2-1; 12 nucleotides agree with TRBD2. CDR3 length: 18 amino acids. Germline V gene lookup returns CDR1 LNHDA and CDR2 SQIVND (reference sequence). The V segment lost 3 bases and the J segment 7 bases; nucleotides outside the gene matches: 13. The CDR3 coding sequence is TGTGCCAGTAGTATCTCTGGGGGACTAGCGGGTCGTACGAATGAGCAGTTCTTC. Amino acids: CASSISGGLAGRTNEQFF.

The chain uses TRBV4-3 and TRBJ2-7, with 9 nucleotides matching TRBD2. Germline loops: CDR1 LGHNA, CDR2 YSLEER. Losses at the gene ends were 0 bases for V and 4 bases for J; bases not matched to a gene: 1. CDR3 length equals 14 residues. CDR3 region: CASSQDSGRYEQYF. CDR3 DNA sequence: TGCGCCAGCAGCCAAGACAGCGGGAGGTACGAGCAGTACTTC.

This chain links TRBV2 with TRBJ2-7, with D hard to call. CDR1 and CDR2 (germline): SNHLY, FYNNEI. The CDR3 runs to 13 residues. V dropped 7 bases and J dropped 4 bases, with 14 bases sitting between them. CDR3 DNA: TGTGCCAGCAAGTCGGTGGTCGGTTACGAGCAGTACTTC. As protein: CASKSVVGYEQYF.

This clone was found once. The genes are TRBV19 and TRBJ1-5, with D possibly being TRBD1 (5 bases). The CDR3 spans 15 residues. V lost 0 bases, J lost 2 bases, and 8 bases lay in between. Germline V CDR1 and CDR2: LNHDA, SQIVND (reference sequence). The CDR3 loop is CASSIEGRGNQPQHF. DNA of the CDR3: TGTGCCAGTAGTATAGAAGGCAGGGGCAATCAGCCCCAGCATTTT.

This clone occurred a few times. The chain links TRBV29-1 to TRBJ2-1; D perhaps matches TRBD1 (6 bases). This CDR3 has 12 residues. Per germline, CDR1 SQVTM and CDR2 ANQGSEA. V lost 6 bases, J lost 6 bases, and 12 bases lay in between. The CDR3 sequence: CSVFTGPNEQFF. CDR3 nucleotides: TGCAGCGTGTTTACAGGGCCCAATGAGCAGTTCTTC.

V usage is TRBV7-8 and J usage is TRBJ2-7; perhaps TRBD2 as D (5 bases). The CDR3 contains 15 residues. Germline V lookup: CDR1 SGHVS, CDR2 FQNEAQ. The V end lost 5 bases, the J end lost 6 bases, and 20 bases lay between the germline ends. CDR3 sequence: CASSPRGRDAGEQYF. DNA of the CDR3: TGTGCCAGCAGCCCACGGGGTAGGGATGCGGGCGAGCAGTACTTC. Together with reference TRBV7-8 and TRBJ2-7, the CDR3 gives the full variable domain: GAGVSQSPRYKVAKRGQDVALRCDPISGHVSLFWYQQALGQGPEFLTYFQNEAQLDKSGLPSDRFFAERPEGSVSTLKIQRTQQEDSAVYLCASSPRGRDAGEQYFGPGTRLTVT.

The chain is built from TRBV27 and TRBJ1-4; D is unclear. CDR1 and CDR2 from the germline V gene are MNHEY and SMNVEV (reference sequence). This CDR3 contains 13 residues. V lost 6 bases to trimming and J lost 5 bases, with 10 bases between them. CDR3 DNA: TGTGCCAGCAGCCGACATCCGAATGAAAAACTGTTTTTT. Its protein is CASSRHPNEKLFF.

CDR3 nucleotides: TGTGCCAGCAGGTATTACTCAGATACGCAGTATTTT. Protein product: CASRYYSDTQYF. V usage is TRBV2 and J usage is TRBJ2-3; D gene unclear. This CDR3 region has 12 residues. Germline-derived CDR1 and CDR2 are SNHLY and FYNNEI. V lost 6 bases to trimming and J lost 4 bases, with 8 bases between them. Based on the CDR3 plus reference TRBV2 and TRBJ2-3, the full variable domain is EPEVTQTPSHQVTQMGQEVILRCVPISNHLYFYWYRQILGQKVEFLVSFYNNEISEKSEIFDDQFSVERPDGSNFTLKIRSTKLEDSAMYFCASRYYSDTQYFGPGTRLTVL.

The V gene is TRBV11-2, the J gene TRBJ2-5; the D gene is possibly TRBD2 (5 bases). This CDR3 has 16 residues. Per germline, CDR1 SGHAT and CDR2 FQNNGV. Between the trimmed V and J ends, which lost 4 bases and 0 bases, there was a span of 15 bases. CDR3 sequence reads: CASSSISGSNQETQYF. In nucleotides, the CDR3 is TGTGCCAGCAGCTCCATTTCGGGGTCCAACCAAGAGACCCAGTACTTC.

The chain couples TRBV25-1 to TRBJ1-1; D might be TRBD1 (6 bases). Germline CDR1 is MGHDK and CDR2 is SYGVNS. The CDR3 is made up of 15 amino acids. Trimming pared 1 base from V and 0 bases from J, leaving 9 bases between. In nucleotides, the CDR3 is TGTGCCAGCAGTGAATTTCAGGGGATGAACACTGAAGCTTTCTTT. This sequence encodes CASSEFQGMNTEAFF.

The chain joins TRBV28 to TRBJ2-5; D might be TRBD2 (8 bases). CDR1 is MDHEN and CDR2 is SYDVKM in the germline V gene. Trimming cost V 6 bases and J 10 bases, with 21 bases left between them. The CDR3 is 14 residues long. The CDR3 region is CASSPGLARGGQYF. CDR3 in DNA: TGTGCCAGCAGCCCCGGACTAGCCAGGGGGGGCCAGTACTTC.

This sequence joins TRBV6-5 and TRBJ1-1; D not resolved. The CDR3 consists of 14 residues. CDR1 is MNHEY, CDR2 SVGAGI, per germline. V was clipped by 6 bases and J by 5 bases, with 16 bases between them. CDR3 region: CASRDGGFTTEAFF. For the CDR3, the DNA is TGTGCCAGCAGGGACGGAGGATTTACTACTGAAGCTTTCTTT.

This clone appeared a few times. The chain joins TRBV6-5 to TRBJ2-7; TRBD2 matches 10 bases. The germline V gene encodes CDR1 MNHEY and CDR2 SVGAGI. CDR3 length: 16 residues. V trimming: 4 bases; J trimming: 4 bases; junction bases outside the gene matches: 10. In DNA, the CDR3 is TGTGCCAGCAGTTCCCTAGCGGGAGAGACGCGGTACGAGCAGTACTTC. Translating it yields CASSSLAGETRYEQYF.